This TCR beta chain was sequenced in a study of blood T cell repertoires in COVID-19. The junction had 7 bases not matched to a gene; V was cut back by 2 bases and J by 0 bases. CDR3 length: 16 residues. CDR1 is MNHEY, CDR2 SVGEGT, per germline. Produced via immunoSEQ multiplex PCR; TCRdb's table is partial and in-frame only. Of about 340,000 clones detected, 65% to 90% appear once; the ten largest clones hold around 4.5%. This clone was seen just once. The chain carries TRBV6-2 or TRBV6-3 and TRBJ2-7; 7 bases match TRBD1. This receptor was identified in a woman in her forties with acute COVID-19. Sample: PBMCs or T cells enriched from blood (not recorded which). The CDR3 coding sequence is TGTGCCAGCAGTTACCAGACGACAGGGACCTCCTACGAGCAGTACTTC. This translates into CASSYQTTGTSYEQYF.